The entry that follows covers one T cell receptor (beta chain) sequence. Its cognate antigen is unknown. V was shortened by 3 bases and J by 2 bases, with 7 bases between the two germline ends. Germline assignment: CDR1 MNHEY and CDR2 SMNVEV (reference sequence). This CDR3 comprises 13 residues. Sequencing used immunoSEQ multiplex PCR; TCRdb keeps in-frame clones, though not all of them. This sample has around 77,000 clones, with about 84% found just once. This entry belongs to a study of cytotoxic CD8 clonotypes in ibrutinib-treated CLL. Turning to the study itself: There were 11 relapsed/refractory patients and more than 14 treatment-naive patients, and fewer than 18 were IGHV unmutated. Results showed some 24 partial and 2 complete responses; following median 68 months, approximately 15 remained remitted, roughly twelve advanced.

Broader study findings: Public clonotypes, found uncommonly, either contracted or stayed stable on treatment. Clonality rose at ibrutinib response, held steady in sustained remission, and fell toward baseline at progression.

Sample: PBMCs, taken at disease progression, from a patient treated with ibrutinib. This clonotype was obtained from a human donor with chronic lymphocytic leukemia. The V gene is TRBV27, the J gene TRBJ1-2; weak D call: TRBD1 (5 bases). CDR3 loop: CASSFGGNYGYTF. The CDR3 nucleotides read TGTGCCAGCAGTTTCGGGGGGAACTATGGCTACACCTTC.